The text below deals with one T cell receptor (beta chain). The record originates from a study of T-cell reconstitution after alpha-beta-depleted transplantation in children. Trimming stripped 2 bases from V and 10 bases from J, with 17 bases between. This CDR3 region has 14 residues. The germline gives CDR1 KGHSH, CDR2 LQKENI. Molecular barcoding with unique molecular identifiers was used for the TCRbeta library. Using its own MiXCR run on the PCR reads, TCRdb lists one record per CDR3 protein. This table has more than 450,000 distinct CDR3 sequences, around 19% appearing once. Source: PBMCs from the stem cell graft donor, taken from the stem cell graft. The chain uses TRBV18 and TRBJ1-1, with unresolved D. The receptor was isolated from a human donor who donated a stem cell graft to a child with acute lymphoblastic leukemia. The CDR3 spells CASSPDRGSVGAFF. DNA for the CDR3: TGTGCCAGCTCACCAGACCGCGGGAGTGTTGGAGCTTTCTTT.